What follows are 22 T cell receptor beta chains derived from one specimen sequenced in a study of regulatory T cells in long-lasting Graves disease. The time point was: newly diagnosed GD, antithyroid drugs for less than 3 months. With RNA extracted from PBMCs as input, the TCR library was made. iRepertoire HTBI primers and Arm-PCR of CDR3 regions built TCR beta libraries. TCRdb fed the multiplex PCR reads into MiXCR, producing one record per CDR3 protein. This sample yields roughly 420,000 distinct CDR3 sequences, of which 15% to 20% are seen a single time; about 10% belongs to the top ten. The same specimen was also included in a second study, on T cells in Graves' hyperthyroidism and ophthalmopathy.

The starting material was peripheral blood mononuclear cells (PBMCs), obtained at new diagnosis, from a patient treated with antithyroid drugs. All receptors come from a woman in her twenties or thirties with Graves disease.

There are many counts of this clonotype. The rearrangement joins TRBV12-3 or TRBV12-4 to TRBJ2-1; 9 nucleotides match TRBD1. The V gene end was trimmed by 3 bases and the J gene end by 8 bases; junction bases not matched to a gene: 8. CDR3 length: 15 amino acids. CDR3 nucleotides: TGTGCCAGCAGTTTCCCGGGACAGGGTATAGATGAGCAGTTCTTC. This codes for CASSFPGQGIDEQFF.

This clonotype was detected many times. The chain has TRBV10-1 and TRBJ1-1; a weak D match, TRBD1 (6 bases). Germline V lookup: CDR1 WNHNN, CDR2 SYGVQD (reference sequence). V was clipped by 3 bases and J by 6 bases, with 8 bases between them. The length of the CDR3 is 12 residues. The chain's CDR3 is CASSEGGSEAFF. The CDR3 nucleotides read TGCGCCAGCAGTGAAGGGGGGTCTGAAGCTTTCTTT.

This clonotype was detected many times. The rearrangement uses TRBV28 and TRBJ2-7, with unresolved D. Germline V gene data show CDR1 as MDHEN and CDR2 as SYDVKM. The CDR3 totals 13 residues. V lost 3 bases to trimming and J lost 2 bases, with 8 bases between them. The CDR3 nucleotides are TGTGCCAGCAGTTTCGCCAGCGCCTACGAGCAGTACTTC. This codes for CASSFASAYEQYF.

The chain combines TRBV4-1 with TRBJ1-2; tentative D call: TRBD1 (5 bases). This CDR3 has 15 amino acids. Germline CDR1 is MGHRA and CDR2 is YSYEKL. V lost 4 bases and J lost 6, with 18 bases in between. The CDR3 spells CASSPETVAVNGYTF. DNA of the CDR3: TGCGCCAGCAGCCCCGAGACAGTTGCGGTTAATGGCTACACCTTC.

This chain joins TRBV14 and TRBJ1-3; 10 positions match TRBD1. Trimming removed 4 bases from V and 2 bases from J; junction bases left unmatched: 17. This CDR3 is 20 amino acids long. CDR1 is SGHDN, CDR2 FVKESK, per germline. The DNA for the CDR3 is TGTGCCAGCAGCCTCCCCTGGGGGACAGGGGCCGCGGGACCTGGAAACACCATATATTTT. Encoded protein: CASSLPWGTGAAGPGNTIYF.

This clonotype has ten or more counts. The V and J genes are TRBV4-3 and TRBJ1-1, with no clear D. V was cut by 1 base and J by 5 bases, with 14 bases left in between. This CDR3 is 15 amino acids long. CDR1 LGHNA and CDR2 YSLEER come from the germline V gene. The CDR3 DNA reads as TGCGCCAGCAGCCAAGGTCCCCCACCGTCTACTGAAGCTTTCTTT. This codes for CASSQGPPPSTEAFF.

This clonotype was seen ten or more times. The genes are TRBV28 and TRBJ2-7; possible D gene TRBD1, 5 bases. With 8 bases removed from V and 2 bases from J, the gap between germline ends came to 13 bases. The CDR3 runs 13 residues. From germline, CDR1 is MDHEN and CDR2 SYDVKM. The CDR3, as DNA: TGTGCCAGCGGGCAGGGTTGGACCTACGAGCAGTACTTC. It yields the protein CASGQGWTYEQYF.

A note on this clonotype: A much larger clone differs from this one at a single base, so this may be a read error. The chain uses TRBV12-3 or TRBV12-4 and TRBJ1-6, with D maybe TRBD1 (6 bases). This CDR3 has 16 amino acids. CDR3 coding DNA: TGTGCCAACAGTTCTCAGGGCTGGCAGGGGCATTCACCCCTCCACTTT. It codes for CANSSQGWQGHSPLHF.

This clonotype was recorded at least ten times. The chain recombines TRBV19 with TRBJ1-5; the D gene is possibly TRBD1 (5 bases). The CDR3 consists of 12 residues. The V gene's germline CDR1 is LNHDA and CDR2 SQIVND (reference sequence). V shed 3 bases and J shed 7 bases, with 7 bases lying between them. The CDR3 region has the DNA TGTGCCAGTAGTATGGGGGGGCAGCCCCAGCATTTT. Amino acid sequence: CASSMGGQPQHF.

This chain links TRBV20-1 with TRBJ2-4; maybe TRBD2 (7 bases). The V gene lost 5 bases and the J gene lost 2 bases, with 16 bases spanning the gap. CDR1 and CDR2 from the germline V gene are DFQATT and SNEGSKA (reference sequence). This CDR3 has 15 residues. The CDR3 sequence: CSAGGRGRTKNIQYF. For the CDR3, the DNA is TGCAGTGCTGGGGGGAGGGGGAGAACCAAAAACATTCAGTACTTC.

This chain links TRBV29-1 with TRBJ2-7; the match to TRBD2 covers 8 bases. This CDR3 comprises 17 residues. The V segment lost 1 base and the J segment 5 bases; nucleotides outside the gene matches: 16. CDR1 is SQVTM, CDR2 ANQGSEA, per germline. The CDR3 region is CSVEALGRGSVYDEQYF. Written as DNA, the CDR3 is TGCAGCGTTGAAGCCCTCGGGAGGGGTTCCGTCTACGACGAGCAGTACTTC.

CDR3 sequence (DNA): TGTGCCAGCAGTAGCCGGGACCGCAACTATGGCTACACCTTC. This translates into CASSSRDRNYGYTF. This chain uses TRBV2 with TRBJ1-2, with a weak D call TRBD1 (5 bases). The CDR3 has 14 amino acids. Germline assignment: CDR1 SNHLY and CDR2 FYNNEI. The V end lost 5 bases, the J end lost 2 bases, and 12 bases lay between the germline ends.

This clonotype was counted many times. The V call is TRBV28, the J call TRBJ1-6; D is undetermined. V was pared by 10 bases and J by 9 bases, with 16 bases between. This CDR3 has 13 amino acids. Germline V lookup: CDR1 MDHEN, CDR2 SYDVKM. The CDR3 region has the DNA TGTGCCACCAAGGCGGTAGATTCTTCACCCCTCCACTTT. It is translated as CATKAVDSSPLHF.

V usage is TRBV20-1 and J usage is TRBJ1-5; the match to TRBD1 covers 8 bases. The CDR3 loop spans 14 amino acids. V was clipped by 6 bases and J by 9 bases; unmatched bases: 13. Germline CDR1 is DFQATT and CDR2 is SNEGSKA (reference sequence). As DNA, the CDR3 is TGCAGTGCCCGGACAGGGACGGGACCGGGGCCCCAGCATTTT. It yields the protein CSARTGTGPGPQHF.

There are many counts of this clonotype. This rearrangement joins TRBV7-8 to TRBJ2-3; TRBD2 aligns across 10 bases. The junction had 6 bases not matched to a gene; V was cut back by 5 bases and J by 1 base. Germline lookup yields CDR1 SGHVS and CDR2 FQNEAQ. This CDR3 is built from 16 residues. The CDR3 DNA reads TGTGCCAGCAGCCGTCTCGGGACTAGCGGCACAGATACGCAGTATTTT. Amino acids: CASSRLGTSGTDTQYF.

This clonotype was seen only a few times. The CDR3 spells CASRRDTNEKLFF. The CDR3 DNA sequence: TGTGCCAGCAGACGCGACACAAATGAAAAACTGTTTTTT. V gene TRBV6-2 or TRBV6-3 combines with J gene TRBJ1-4, with D uncertain. This CDR3 has 13 residues. Trimming shortened V by 6 bases and J by 5 bases, and 10 bases separated the two germline ends. Germline CDR1 and CDR2: MNHEY and SVGEGT.

The table lists this clonotype with many counts. The DNA for the CDR3 is TGTGCCAGCAGTGAAAGTGGGACGGAGCTTATATCCACAGATACGCAGTATTTT. Protein: CASSESGTELISTDTQYF. The genes are TRBV6-1 and TRBJ2-3; D possibly uses TRBD1 or TRBD2 (5 bases each). Germline CDR1 MNHNS, CDR2 SASEGT. V lost 2 bases and J 2 bases, leaving 20 bases between the germline ends. The CDR3 totals 18 residues.

Only a few counts were recorded for this clonotype. This sequence joins TRBV29-1 and TRBJ2-2; the D is unclear. With 4 bases removed from V and 4 bases from J, the gap between germline ends came to 7 bases. Per the germline V gene, CDR1 is SQVTM and CDR2 is ANQGSEA. This CDR3 spans 12 amino acids. The CDR3 reads CSVVRPTGELFF. Written as DNA, the CDR3 is TGCAGCGTTGTACGGCCCACCGGGGAGCTGTTTTTT.

This clonotype was detected ten times or more. Compared with germline, one end of the junction differs, possibly owing to a read error. CDR3 residues: CASMFETSGISFF. The CDR3 nucleotides are TGTGCCAGCATGTTTGAGACGTCGGGGATCTCTTTCTTT. V is TRBV2 and J is TRBJ2-3; possible D gene TRBD2, 5 bases. Germline CDR1 is SNHLY and CDR2 is FYNNEI. The CDR3 sequence is 13 residues long.

This clonotype came up many times. In DNA form, the CDR3 reads TGCAGTGCCCCACAGCTGAGGGAGGGGTACGATGAGCAGTTCTTC. This sequence encodes CSAPQLREGYDEQFF. The chain has TRBV20-1 and TRBJ2-1; 7 bases are shared with TRBD2. This CDR3 is built from 15 residues. Germline CDR1 DFQATT, CDR2 SNEGSKA (reference sequence). V was pared by 6 bases and J by 8 bases, with 16 bases of the junction left unmatched.

This clonotype was found a few times. The V gene is TRBV27, the J gene TRBJ2-4, with TRBD2 as a possible D gene (6 bases). The CDR3 is 15 amino acids. Germline CDR1 reads MNHEY; CDR2 reads SMNVEV (reference sequence). V was trimmed by 1 base and J by 1 base, leaving 8 bases between them. The CDR3 DNA is TGTGCCAGCAGTTTATGGGGGGATGCCAAAAACATTCAGTACTTC. Its translation: CASSLWGDAKNIQYF.

This rearrangement joins TRBV7-8 to TRBJ2-1, with 7 bases identical to TRBD2. The DNA end is a closer match to TRBJ2-5, so the J assignment may be wrong. This CDR3 is built from 15 residues. Germline V gives CDR1 SGHVS, CDR2 FQNEAQ. CDR3 DNA sequence: TGTGCCAGCAGCTTAGCGCGGGGTAGCGGGGAGACCCAGTACTTC. Protein: CASSLARGSGETQYF.